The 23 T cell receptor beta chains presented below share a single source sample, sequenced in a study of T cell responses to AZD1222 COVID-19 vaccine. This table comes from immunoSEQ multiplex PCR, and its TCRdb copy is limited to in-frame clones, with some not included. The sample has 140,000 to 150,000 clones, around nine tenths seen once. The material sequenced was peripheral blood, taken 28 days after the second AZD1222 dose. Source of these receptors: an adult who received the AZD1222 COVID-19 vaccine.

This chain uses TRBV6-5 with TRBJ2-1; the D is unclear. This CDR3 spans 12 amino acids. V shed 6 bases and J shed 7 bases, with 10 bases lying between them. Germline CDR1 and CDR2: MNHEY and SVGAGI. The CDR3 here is CASSANGNEQFF. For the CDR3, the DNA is TGTGCCAGCAGCGCCAATGGGAATGAGCAGTTCTTC.

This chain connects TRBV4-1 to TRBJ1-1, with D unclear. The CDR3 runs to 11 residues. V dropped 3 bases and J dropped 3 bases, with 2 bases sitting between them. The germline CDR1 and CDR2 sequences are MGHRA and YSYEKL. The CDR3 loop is CASSHYTEAFF. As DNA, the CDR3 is TGCGCCAGCAGCCACTACACTGAAGCTTTCTTT.

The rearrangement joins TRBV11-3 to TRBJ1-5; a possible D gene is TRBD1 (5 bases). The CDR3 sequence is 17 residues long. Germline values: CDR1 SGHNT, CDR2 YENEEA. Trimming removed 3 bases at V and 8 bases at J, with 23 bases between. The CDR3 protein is CASSLVCETAYREPQHF. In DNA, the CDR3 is TGTGCCAGCAGCTTGGTCTGTGAGACAGCCTACCGGGAGCCCCAGCATTTT.

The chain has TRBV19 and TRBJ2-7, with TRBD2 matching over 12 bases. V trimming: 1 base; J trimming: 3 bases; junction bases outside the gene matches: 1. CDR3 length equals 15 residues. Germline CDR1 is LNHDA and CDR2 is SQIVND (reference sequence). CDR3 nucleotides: TGTGCCAGTAGTATAGGACTAGCGGGGGACTACGAGCAGTACTTC. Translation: CASSIGLAGDYEQYF.

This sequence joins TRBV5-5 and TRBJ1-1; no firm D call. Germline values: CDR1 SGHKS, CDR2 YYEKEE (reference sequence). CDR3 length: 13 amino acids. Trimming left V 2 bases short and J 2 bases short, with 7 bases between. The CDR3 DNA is TGTGCCAGCAGCTTATCCCTAAACACTGAAGCTTTCTTT. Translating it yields CASSLSLNTEAFF.

CDR3 DNA sequence: TGTGCCAGCCGCCCGAAATGGGCGGGAGCAGATACGCAGTATTTT. It translates to CASRPKWAGADTQYF. The chain couples TRBV7-2 to TRBJ2-3; 7 nucleotides match TRBD2. V lost 8 bases and J lost 4; bases outside the gene matches: 12. Germline CDR1 is SGHTA and CDR2 is FQGNSA. This CDR3 spans 15 amino acids.

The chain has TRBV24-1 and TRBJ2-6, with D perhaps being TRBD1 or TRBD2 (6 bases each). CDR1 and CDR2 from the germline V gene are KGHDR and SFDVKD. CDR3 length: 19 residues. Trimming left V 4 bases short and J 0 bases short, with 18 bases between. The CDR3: CATSDPQGRHSSGANVLTF. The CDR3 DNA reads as TGTGCCACCAGTGACCCTCAGGGGAGGCATAGCTCTGGGGCCAACGTCCTGACTTTC.

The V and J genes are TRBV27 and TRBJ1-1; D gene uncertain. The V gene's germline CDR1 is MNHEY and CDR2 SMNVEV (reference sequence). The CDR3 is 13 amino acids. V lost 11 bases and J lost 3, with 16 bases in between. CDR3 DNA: TGTGCCTCCCAGGCGAGCTGGTACACTGAAGCTTTCTTT. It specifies CASQASWYTEAFF.

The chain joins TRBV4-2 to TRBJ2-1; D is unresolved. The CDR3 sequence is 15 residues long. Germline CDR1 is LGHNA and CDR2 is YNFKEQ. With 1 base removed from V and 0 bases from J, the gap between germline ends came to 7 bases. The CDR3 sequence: CASSQGPPSYNEQFF. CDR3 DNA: TGTGCCAGCAGCCAAGGGCCCCCCTCCTACAATGAGCAGTTCTTC.

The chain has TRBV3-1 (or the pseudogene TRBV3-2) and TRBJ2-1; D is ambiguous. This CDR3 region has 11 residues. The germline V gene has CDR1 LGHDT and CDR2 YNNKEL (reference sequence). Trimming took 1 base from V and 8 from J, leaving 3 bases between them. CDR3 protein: CASSQVDEQFF. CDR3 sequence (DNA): TGTGCCAGCAGCCAAGTAGATGAGCAGTTCTTC.

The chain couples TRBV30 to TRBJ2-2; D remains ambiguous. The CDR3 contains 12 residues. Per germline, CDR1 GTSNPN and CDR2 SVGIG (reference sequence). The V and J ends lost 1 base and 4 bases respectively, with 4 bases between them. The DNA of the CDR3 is TGTGCCTGGAGTGGGTCCACCGGGGAGCTGTTTTTT. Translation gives CAWSGSTGELFF.

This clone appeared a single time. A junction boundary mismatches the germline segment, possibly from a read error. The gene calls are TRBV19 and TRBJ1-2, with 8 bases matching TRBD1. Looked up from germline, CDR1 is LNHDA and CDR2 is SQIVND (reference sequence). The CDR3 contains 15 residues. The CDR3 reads CASTIAGQGSYGYTF. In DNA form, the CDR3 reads TGTGCCAGTACTATAGCTGGACAGGGATCCTATGGCTACACCTTC.

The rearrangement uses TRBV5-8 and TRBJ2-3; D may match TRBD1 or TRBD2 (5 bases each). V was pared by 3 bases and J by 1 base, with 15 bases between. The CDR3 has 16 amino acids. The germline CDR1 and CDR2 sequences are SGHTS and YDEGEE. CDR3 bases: TGTGCCAGCAGCTGGGAGTGGGAAGGGGGCACAGATACGCAGTATTTT. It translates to CASSWEWEGGTDTQYF.

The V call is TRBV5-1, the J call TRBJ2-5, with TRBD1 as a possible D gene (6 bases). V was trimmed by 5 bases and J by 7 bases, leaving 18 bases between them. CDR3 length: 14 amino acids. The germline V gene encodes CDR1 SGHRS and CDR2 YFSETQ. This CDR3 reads CASRMGTEGGTQYF. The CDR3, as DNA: TGCGCCAGCAGGATGGGAACCGAAGGGGGGACCCAGTACTTC. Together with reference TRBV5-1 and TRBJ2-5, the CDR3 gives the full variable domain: KAGVTQTPRYLIKTRGQQVTLSCSPISGHRSVSWYQQTPGQGLQFLFEYFSETQRNKGNFPGRFSGRQFSNSRSEMNVSTLELGDSALYLCASRMGTEGGTQYFGPGTRLLVL.

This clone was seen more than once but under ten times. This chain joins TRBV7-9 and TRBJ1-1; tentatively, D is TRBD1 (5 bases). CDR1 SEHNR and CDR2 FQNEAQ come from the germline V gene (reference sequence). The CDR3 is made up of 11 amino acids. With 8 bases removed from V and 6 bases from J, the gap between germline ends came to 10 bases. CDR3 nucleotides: TGTGCCAGCGACGGGGGAGCTGAAGCTTTCTTT. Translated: CASDGGAEAFF.

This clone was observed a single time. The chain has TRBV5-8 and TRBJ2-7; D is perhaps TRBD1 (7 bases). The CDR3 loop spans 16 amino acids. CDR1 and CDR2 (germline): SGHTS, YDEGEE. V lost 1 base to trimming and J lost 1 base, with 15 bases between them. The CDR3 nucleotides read TGTGCCAGCAGCTTGCGGCAGGGGGGCGTATCCTACGAGCAGTACTTC. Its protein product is CASSLRQGGVSYEQYF.

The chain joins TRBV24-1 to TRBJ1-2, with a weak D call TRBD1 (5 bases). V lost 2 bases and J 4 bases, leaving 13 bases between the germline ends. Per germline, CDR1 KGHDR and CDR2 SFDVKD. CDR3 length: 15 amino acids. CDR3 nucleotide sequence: TGTGCCACCAGTGATTCGGGGACCGAACTCTATGGCTACACCTTC. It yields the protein CATSDSGTELYGYTF.

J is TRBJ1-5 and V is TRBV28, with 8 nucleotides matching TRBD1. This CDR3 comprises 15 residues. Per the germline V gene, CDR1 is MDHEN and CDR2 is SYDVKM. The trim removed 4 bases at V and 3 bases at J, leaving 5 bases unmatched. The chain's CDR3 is CASSSPTGVNQPQHF. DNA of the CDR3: TGTGCCAGCAGTTCTCCGACAGGGGTCAATCAGCCCCAGCATTTT.

In DNA, the CDR3 is TGTGCCAGCAGTTATGAGAGAAGGACTGCGGACTGGGAGCAGTACTTC. Protein product: CASSYERRTADWEQYF. The chain links TRBV6-2 or TRBV6-3 to TRBJ2-7, with D possibly TRBD2 on 5 matching bases. Germline CDR1 reads MNHEY; CDR2 reads SVGEGT. This CDR3 is 16 amino acids long. The germline V and J ends were trimmed by 3 bases and 7 bases, with 22 bases remaining between them.

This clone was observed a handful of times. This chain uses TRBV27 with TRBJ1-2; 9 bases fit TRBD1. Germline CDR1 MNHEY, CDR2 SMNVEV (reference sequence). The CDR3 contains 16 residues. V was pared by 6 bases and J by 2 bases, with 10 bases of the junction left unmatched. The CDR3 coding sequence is TGTGCCAGCAGAACCGGGACAGGGATCTCCAACTATGGCTACACCTTC. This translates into CASRTGTGISNYGYTF.

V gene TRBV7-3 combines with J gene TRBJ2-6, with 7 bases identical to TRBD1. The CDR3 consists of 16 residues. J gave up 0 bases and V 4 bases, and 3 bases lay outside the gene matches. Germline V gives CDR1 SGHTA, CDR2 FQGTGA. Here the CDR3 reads CASSSGQISGANVLTF. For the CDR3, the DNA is TGTGCCAGCAGCTCGGGACAGATCTCTGGGGCCAACGTCCTGACTTTC. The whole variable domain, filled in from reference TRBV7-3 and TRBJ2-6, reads GAGVSQTPSNKVTEKGKYVELRCDPISGHTALYWYRQSLGQGPEFLIYFQGTGAADDSGLPNDRFFAVRPEGSVSTLKIQRTERGDSAVYLCASSSGQISGANVLTFGAGSRLTVL.

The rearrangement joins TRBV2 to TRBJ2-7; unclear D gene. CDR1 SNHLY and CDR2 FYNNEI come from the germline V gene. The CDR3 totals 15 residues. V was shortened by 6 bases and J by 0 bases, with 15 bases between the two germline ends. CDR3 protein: CASSQSLPSSYEQYF. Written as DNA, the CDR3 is TGTGCCAGCAGCCAGTCCCTGCCGAGCTCCTACGAGCAGTACTTC.

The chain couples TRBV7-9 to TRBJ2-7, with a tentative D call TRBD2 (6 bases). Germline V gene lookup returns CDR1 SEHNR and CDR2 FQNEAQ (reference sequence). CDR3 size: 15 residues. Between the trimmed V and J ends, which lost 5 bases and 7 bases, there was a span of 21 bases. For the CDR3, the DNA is TGTGCCAGCAGCCATACTACTGGGGCCGGAGGGGAGCAGTACTTC. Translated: CASSHTTGAGGEQYF.